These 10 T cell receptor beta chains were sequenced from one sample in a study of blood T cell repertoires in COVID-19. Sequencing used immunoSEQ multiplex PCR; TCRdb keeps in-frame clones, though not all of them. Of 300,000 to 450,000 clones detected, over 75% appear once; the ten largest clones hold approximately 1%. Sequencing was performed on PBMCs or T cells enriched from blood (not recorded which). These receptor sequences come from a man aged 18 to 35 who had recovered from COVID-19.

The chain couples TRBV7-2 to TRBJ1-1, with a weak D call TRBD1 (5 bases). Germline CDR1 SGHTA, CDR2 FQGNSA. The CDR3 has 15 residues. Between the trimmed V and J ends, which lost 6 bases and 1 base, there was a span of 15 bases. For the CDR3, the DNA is TGTGCCAGCAGTCGTCACGGGGGAGGGAACACTGAAGCTTTCTTT. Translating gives CASSRHGGGNTEAFF.

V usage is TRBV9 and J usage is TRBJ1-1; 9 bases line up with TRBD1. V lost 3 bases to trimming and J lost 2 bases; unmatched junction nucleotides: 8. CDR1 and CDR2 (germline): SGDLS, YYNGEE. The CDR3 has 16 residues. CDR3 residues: CASSAMGQGLNTEAFF. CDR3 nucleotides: TGTGCCAGCAGCGCAATGGGACAGGGACTCAACACTGAAGCTTTCTTT. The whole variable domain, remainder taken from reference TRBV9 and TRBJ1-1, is DSGVTQTPKHLITATGQRVTLRCSPRSGDLSVYWYQQSLDQGLQFLIQYYNGEERAKGNILERFSAQQFPDLHSELNLSSLELGDSALYFCASSAMGQGLNTEAFFGQGTRLTVV.

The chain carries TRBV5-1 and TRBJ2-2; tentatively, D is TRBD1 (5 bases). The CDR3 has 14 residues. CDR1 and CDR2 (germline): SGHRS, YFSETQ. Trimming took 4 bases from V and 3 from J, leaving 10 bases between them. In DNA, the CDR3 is TGCGCCAGCAGCGGCCAGGGCCACACCGGGGAGCTGTTTTTT. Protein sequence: CASSGQGHTGELFF. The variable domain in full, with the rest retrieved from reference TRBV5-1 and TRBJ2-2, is KAGVTQTPRYLIKTRGQQVTLSCSPISGHRSVSWYQQTPGQGLQFLFEYFSETQRNKGNFPGRFSGRQFSNSRSEMNVSTLELGDSALYLCASSGQGHTGELFFGEGSRLTVL.

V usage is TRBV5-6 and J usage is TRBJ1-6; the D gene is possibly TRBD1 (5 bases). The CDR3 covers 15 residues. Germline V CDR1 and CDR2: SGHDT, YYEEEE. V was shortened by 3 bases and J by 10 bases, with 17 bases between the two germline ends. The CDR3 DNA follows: TGTGCCAGCAGCTCTCTTGGCAGGGATTTGTCACCCCTCCACTTT. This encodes CASSSLGRDLSPLHF.

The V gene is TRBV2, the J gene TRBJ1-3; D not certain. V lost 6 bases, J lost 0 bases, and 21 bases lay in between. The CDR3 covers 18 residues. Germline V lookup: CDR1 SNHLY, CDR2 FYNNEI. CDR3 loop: CASSAMPPLIVSGNTIYF. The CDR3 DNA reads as TGTGCCAGCAGCGCTATGCCCCCACTGATAGTCTCTGGAAACACCATATATTTT.

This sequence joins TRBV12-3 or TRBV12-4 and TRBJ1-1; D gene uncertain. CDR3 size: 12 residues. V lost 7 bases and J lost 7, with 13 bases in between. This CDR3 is CASTSMGSEAFF. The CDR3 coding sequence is TGTGCCAGCACCTCTATGGGGAGTGAAGCTTTCTTT.

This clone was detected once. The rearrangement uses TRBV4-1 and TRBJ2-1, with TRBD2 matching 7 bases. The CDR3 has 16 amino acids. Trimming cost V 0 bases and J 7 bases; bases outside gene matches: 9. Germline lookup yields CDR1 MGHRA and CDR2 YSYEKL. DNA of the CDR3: TGCGCCAGCAGCCAAGATGTCCAGCGGGGAGGGAATGAGCAGTTCTTC. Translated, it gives CASSQDVQRGGNEQFF.

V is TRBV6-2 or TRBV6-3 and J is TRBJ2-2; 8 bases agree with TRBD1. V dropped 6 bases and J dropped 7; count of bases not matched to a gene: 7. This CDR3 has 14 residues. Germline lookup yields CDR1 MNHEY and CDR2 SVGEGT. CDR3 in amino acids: CASSRTGLGGELFF. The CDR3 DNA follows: TGTGCCAGCAGCAGGACAGGGCTCGGCGGGGAGCTGTTTTTT.

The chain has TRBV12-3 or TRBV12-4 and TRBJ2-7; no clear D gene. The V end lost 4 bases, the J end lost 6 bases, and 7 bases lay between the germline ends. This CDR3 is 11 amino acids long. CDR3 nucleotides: TGTGCCAGCAGTTCTGGCATCGAGCAGTACTTC. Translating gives CASSSGIEQYF.

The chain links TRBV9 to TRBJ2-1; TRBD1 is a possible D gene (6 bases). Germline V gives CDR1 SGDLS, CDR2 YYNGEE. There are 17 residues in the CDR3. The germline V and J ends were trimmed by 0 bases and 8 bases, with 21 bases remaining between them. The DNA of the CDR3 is TGTGCCAGCAGCGTAGCCGCCTCGAATGGGGGCCTGGATGAGCAGTTCTTC. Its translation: CASSVAASNGGLDEQFF. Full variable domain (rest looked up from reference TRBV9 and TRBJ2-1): DSGVTQTPKHLITATGQRVTLRCSPRSGDLSVYWYQQSLDQGLQFLIQYYNGEERAKGNILERFSAQQFPDLHSELNLSSLELGDSALYFCASSVAASNGGLDEQFFGPGTRLTVL.